This T cell receptor beta chain was recorded in a study of blood T cell repertoires in COVID-19. About the study: Researchers got acute and convalescent COVID-19 samples from the United States, Italy and Spain. PBMCs, B-cell-depleted T cells, or T cells were the source of the cDNA or gDNA that made up the material.

Assay used: immunoSEQ multiplex PCR; TCRdb lists only in-frame clones, some missing. The sample lists about 270,000 clones, more than 65% seen once, with roughly 3% in the top ten. The CDR3 contains 15 residues. V lost 7 bases, J lost 0 bases, and 13 bases lay in between. Germline V lookup: CDR1 MNHEY, CDR2 SVGAGI. V is TRBV6-5 and J is TRBJ1-5; no firm D call. The clonotype comes from a woman aged 18-30 years with acute or convalescent COVID-19. The specimen sequenced was peripheral blood. The CDR3 spells CASTLGPSSNQPQHF. The CDR3 DNA sequence: TGTGCCAGCACCCTAGGCCCCAGTAGCAATCAGCCCCAGCATTTT.